Listed here are 22 T cell receptor beta chains from one sample, sequenced in a study of cytomegalovirus exposure and HLA in healthy donors. The assay was immunoSEQ multiplex PCR, and TCRdb's table has in-frame clones only and misses some. Counted here are 38,000 or so clones, 90% to 95% occurring once; the ten biggest clones make up more than 2.5%. The source material was PBMCs. These receptors came from a young man in good health and CMV-seronegative.

The rearrangement links TRBV19 to TRBJ2-1; D might be TRBD2 (6 bases). CDR3 size: 16 residues. Trimming removed 3 bases at V and 4 bases at J, with 16 bases between. The germline V gene encodes CDR1 LNHDA and CDR2 SQIVND (reference sequence). The chain's CDR3 is CASSIGGDPLYNEQFF. Written as DNA, the CDR3 is TGTGCCAGTAGTATCGGCGGGGACCCGCTATACAATGAGCAGTTCTTC.

J is TRBJ2-2 and V is TRBV4-1, with 13 bases aligning to TRBD2. CDR1 is MGHRA and CDR2 is YSYEKL in the germline V gene. The CDR3 runs 17 residues. After removal of 6 bases from V and 4 bases from J, the junction contained 8 bases not matched to a gene. CDR3 amino acids: CASSQLAGGPGTGELFF. CDR3 coding DNA: TGCGCCAGCAGTCAACTAGCGGGAGGGCCTGGCACCGGGGAGCTGTTTTTT.

The V and J genes are TRBV7-6 and TRBJ1-5; TRBD1 matches 8 bases. The germline V gene has CDR1 SGHVS and CDR2 FNYEAQ. The CDR3 has 13 amino acids. With V trimmed by 5 bases and J by 6 bases, 3 bases remained unmatched. The CDR3 DNA reads as TGTGCCAGCAGCCCGGACAGGGCTCAGCCCCAGCATTTT. Translation: CASSPDRAQPQHF.

The chain carries TRBV2 and TRBJ1-1; 9 bases map to TRBD1. Germline-derived CDR1 and CDR2 are SNHLY and FYNNEI. This CDR3 spans 13 amino acids. The junction had 6 bases not matched to a gene; V was cut back by 6 bases and J by 7 bases. The CDR3 region has the DNA TGTGCCAGCAGCCGGGACAGGGCTGTTGAAGCTTTCTTT. This translates into CASSRDRAVEAFF.

The chain carries TRBV5-6 and TRBJ2-2; D is perhaps TRBD1 (6 bases). The germline V gene encodes CDR1 SGHDT and CDR2 YYEEEE. The V gene lost 3 bases and the J gene lost 5 bases, with 11 bases spanning the gap. The CDR3 sequence is 14 residues long. The CDR3 region has the DNA TGTGCCAGCAGCTCATTAACAGGGACCGGGGAGCTGTTTTTT. This gives the protein CASSSLTGTGELFF.

The rearrangement joins TRBV5-5 to TRBJ2-1, with 8 bases matching TRBD2. Looked up from germline, CDR1 is SGHKS and CDR2 is YYEKEE (reference sequence). Germline trimming cut 2 bases from V and 4 bases from J; bases unmatched to any gene: 5. The length of the CDR3 is 15 residues. The CDR3 loop is CASSFGGGSYNEQFF. For the CDR3, the DNA is TGTGCCAGCAGCTTCGGGGGGGGGTCATACAATGAGCAGTTCTTC.

This clone appeared once. The V call is TRBV19, the J call TRBJ2-3; 7 bases fit TRBD2. Germline lookup yields CDR1 LNHDA and CDR2 SQIVND (reference sequence). J gave up 2 bases and V 1 base, and 6 bases lay outside the gene matches. The CDR3 loop spans 16 amino acids. CDR3 DNA sequence: TGTGCCAGTAGTATAGTAACGGGAGGTGTCACAGATACGCAGTATTTT. It codes for CASSIVTGGVTDTQYF.

V gene TRBV5-1 combines with J gene TRBJ2-2; TRBD2 agrees at 12 bases. CDR1 and CDR2 from the germline V gene are SGHRS and YFSETQ. V lost 2 bases to trimming and J lost 3 bases; unmatched junction nucleotides: 2. The CDR3 sequence is 16 residues long. CDR3 amino acids: CASSFTSGGYTGELFF. The CDR3 DNA is TGCGCCAGCAGCTTCACTAGCGGGGGGTACACCGGGGAGCTGTTTTTT.

This clone appeared once. The V gene is TRBV9, the J gene TRBJ2-2; TRBD1 matches 11 bases. Germline lookup yields CDR1 SGDLS and CDR2 YYNGEE. The CDR3 length is 16 residues. The junction had 7 bases not matched to a gene; V was cut back by 4 bases and J by 5 bases. CDR3 amino acids: CASSPPGTGGTGELFF. In DNA form, the CDR3 reads TGTGCCAGCAGCCCTCCCGGGACAGGGGGTACCGGGGAGCTGTTTTTT.

The chain joins TRBV2 to TRBJ2-5; TRBD2 is a possible D gene (5 bases). CDR3 length: 16 residues. The V end lost 3 bases, the J end lost 1 base, and 15 bases lay between the germline ends. Germline loops: CDR1 SNHLY, CDR2 FYNNEI. The CDR3 bases are TGTGCCAGCAGTGAGGGTCTAGCAGACCCCCAAGAGACCCAGTACTTC. Protein product: CASSEGLADPQETQYF.

This chain joins TRBV4-1 and TRBJ1-1; D gene uncertain. CDR3 length: 13 amino acids. The germline V gene encodes CDR1 MGHRA and CDR2 YSYEKL. Trimming shortened V by 0 bases and J by 3 bases, and 5 bases separated the two germline ends. The CDR3 DNA sequence: TGCGCCAGCAGCCAAGATGCGGACACTGAAGCTTTCTTT. This sequence encodes CASSQDADTEAFF.

The V call is TRBV19, the J call TRBJ2-2; a weak D match, TRBD2 (5 bases). Germline loops: CDR1 LNHDA, CDR2 SQIVND (reference sequence). V was trimmed by 5 bases and J by 7 bases, leaving 11 bases between them. CDR3 length: 13 residues. This CDR3 reads CASSFGLIGELFF. In DNA form, the CDR3 reads TGTGCCAGTAGTTTCGGACTCATCGGGGAGCTGTTTTTT.

The gene calls are TRBV18 and TRBJ2-1; TRBD2 aligns across 8 bases. CDR1 and CDR2 from the germline V gene are KGHSH and LQKENI. This CDR3 has 19 amino acids. V was clipped by 3 bases and J by 3 bases; unmatched bases: 16. The CDR3 DNA sequence: TGTGCCAGCTCACCCTCGTGGATAGAGCAGCGGGAGATCTACAATGAGCAGTTCTTC. Protein product: CASSPSWIEQREIYNEQFF.

The chain carries TRBV15 and TRBJ2-1, with D perhaps TRBD2 (6 bases). The ends were cut back, 8 bases at V and 6 bases at J, with 17 bases in the middle. Germline V gene sequence: CDR1 LNHNV, CDR2 YYDKDF (reference sequence). CDR3 size: 14 residues. DNA of the CDR3: TGTGCCACCCGCGGTCAGGGACTTCCCAATGAGCAGTTCTTC. Translated, it gives CATRGQGLPNEQFF.

A word on this clone: Other DNA sequences of this sample code for an identical CDR3. This rearrangement joins TRBV6-1 to TRBJ2-5; 9 nucleotides line up with TRBD1. Looked up from germline, CDR1 is MNHNS and CDR2 is SASEGT. Losses at the gene ends were 0 bases for V and 5 bases for J; bases not matched to a gene: 7. The CDR3 is 16 residues long. CDR3 sequence (DNA): TGTGCCAGCAGTGAAGCGCCGGGACAGGGAGGCGAGACCCAGTACTTC. This codes for CASSEAPGQGGETQYF.

The chain uses TRBV7-6 and TRBJ2-7; 10 nucleotides match TRBD1. CDR1 and CDR2 from the germline V gene are SGHVS and FNYEAQ. J lost 2 bases, V lost 0 bases, and 1 base had no gene match. This CDR3 region has 15 residues. The CDR3 loop is CASSLAGTGAYEQYF. Written as DNA, the CDR3 is TGTGCCAGCAGCTTAGCCGGGACAGGGGCCTACGAGCAGTACTTC.

V is TRBV30 and J is TRBJ2-1; 10 nucleotides agree with TRBD2. The CDR3 runs to 16 residues. V trimming: 5 bases; J trimming: 6 bases; junction bases outside the gene matches: 13. Looked up from germline, CDR1 is GTSNPN and CDR2 is SVGIG (reference sequence). DNA for the CDR3: TGTGCCTGGGAGCCAGCGGGAGGGCCCGGCGGCAATGAGCAGTTCTTC. Its translation is CAWEPAGGPGGNEQFF. Full variable domain (remainder filled in from reference TRBV30 and TRBJ2-1): SQTIHQWPATLVQPVGSPLSLECTVEGTSNPNLYWYRQAAGRGLQLLFYSVGIGQISSEVPQNLSASRPQDRQFILSSKKLLLSDSGFYLCAWEPAGGPGGNEQFFGPGTRLTVL.

This chain uses TRBV18 with TRBJ1-2, with 7 bases aligning to TRBD1. CDR1 is KGHSH, CDR2 LQKENI, per germline. V trimming: 5 bases; J trimming: 8 bases; junction bases outside the gene matches: 14. This CDR3 spans 15 amino acids. DNA for the CDR3: TGTGCCAGCTCATACGACAGGGCAGCGTTCCGGGGCTACACCTTC. Protein sequence: CASSYDRAAFRGYTF.

Worth noting for this clone: The junction differs from germline at one of its ends, possibly a read error. The rearrangement joins TRBV5-1 to TRBJ2-7, with TRBD1 identical over 8 bases. CDR1 is SGHRS, CDR2 YFSETQ, per germline. The CDR3 runs 13 residues. CDR3 protein: CASSLGQVYEQYF. CDR3 sequence (DNA): TGCGCCAGCAGTTTGGGACAGGTCTACGAGCAGTACTTC.

The CDR3 protein is CASSETPGQTGELFF. The CDR3 DNA is TGTGCCAGCAGTGAAACCCCGGGACAAACCGGGGAGCTGTTTTTT. The chain joins TRBV27 to TRBJ2-2; D might be TRBD1 (6 bases). The germline V gene has CDR1 MNHEY and CDR2 SMNVEV (reference sequence). This CDR3 is 15 amino acids long. The ends were cut back, 5 bases at V and 5 bases at J, with 15 bases in the middle.

This chain joins TRBV5-1 and TRBJ2-3; 8 bases fit TRBD1. The CDR3 has 18 residues. The V gene's germline CDR1 is SGHRS and CDR2 YFSETQ. The J segment lost 4 bases and the V segment lost 0 bases, leaving 13 bases of the junction unmatched. The CDR3 nucleotides are TGCGCCAGCAGCTTGGCTGGAAGACAGGGGATCGTCGCAGATACGCAGTATTTT. This sequence encodes CASSLAGRQGIVADTQYF. The variable domain in full, with the rest retrieved from reference TRBV5-1 and TRBJ2-3, is KAGVTQTPRYLIKTRGQQVTLSCSPISGHRSVSWYQQTPGQGLQFLFEYFSETQRNKGNFPGRFSGRQFSNSRSEMNVSTLELGDSALYLCASSLAGRQGIVADTQYFGPGTRLTVL.

The V and J genes are TRBV6-6 and TRBJ1-1; D is perhaps TRBD1 (6 bases). Germline V gives CDR1 MNHNY, CDR2 SVGAGI (reference sequence). V was clipped by 8 bases and J by 1 base, with 14 bases between them. This CDR3 comprises 14 residues. DNA for the CDR3: TGTGCCAGCTTTTGGTCAGGGGCGAACACTGAAGCTTTCTTT. It is translated as CASFWSGANTEAFF.